What follows are 3 T cell receptor beta chains derived from one specimen sequenced in a study of blood T cell repertoires in COVID-19. Assay: immunoSEQ multiplex PCR; the TCRdb copy retains only in-frame clones and omits some. This table has about 350,000 clones, roughly nine tenths appearing once. The sequencing input was peripheral blood. Receptors were obtained from a woman aged 60-75 years with COVID-19, enrolled during active disease.

The chain links TRBV2 to TRBJ1-3, with D unclear. This CDR3 contains 14 residues. Germline assignment: CDR1 SNHLY and CDR2 FYNNEI. V shed 8 bases and J shed 2 bases, with 13 bases lying between them. The CDR3 DNA sequence: TGTGCCAGCCGCGGGAATCGGGCTGGAAACACCATATATTTT. This encodes CASRGNRAGNTIYF.

The chain has TRBV5-1 and TRBJ2-7; D might be TRBD1 (6 bases). The CDR3 is 13 amino acids. The germline CDR1 and CDR2 sequences are SGHRS and YFSETQ. V was pared by 4 bases and J by 4 bases, with 12 bases between. DNA of the CDR3: TGCGCCAGCAGCCAAAACAGGGAATACGAGCAGTACTTC. Its protein product is CASSQNREYEQYF.

This sequence joins TRBV10-3 and TRBJ2-1, with a weak D call TRBD1 (6 bases). This CDR3 contains 16 residues. Trimming removed 6 bases from V and 5 bases from J, with 20 bases in between. Per the germline V gene, CDR1 is ENHRY and CDR2 is SYGVKD. Here the CDR3 DNA reads TGTGCCATCAGGGGGGCCGGAGCCTCATATGACAATGAGCAGTTCTTC. Amino acid sequence: CAIRGAGASYDNEQFF.